The 25 T cell receptor beta chains reported below all come from one sample, sequenced in a study of beta chain features in type 1 diabetes. Study results and limitations: TCRB CDR3s from Type 1 diabetes patients were moderately but significantly shorter in all four CD4+ subsets.

Sequenced material consisted of expressed TCRB transcripts (all of the isolated RNA was reverse transcribed). Libraries were prepared by immunoSEQ multiplex PCR; TCRdb keeps only in-frame clonotypes and omits some of them. The sample comprises hundreds of thousands of clones, about an eighth of which are singletons, and 0.03% to 0.045% rests with the top ten. No antigen has been assigned to these receptors. Sequenced sample: naive CD4+ T cells from blood. The receptors come from a man aged 18-30 years with type 1 diabetes.

This rearrangement joins TRBV9 to TRBJ2-7; 9 nucleotides line up with TRBD1. CDR3 length: 14 amino acids. Unmatched junction bases numbered 5, after V lost 0 bases and J lost 7 bases. CDR1 and CDR2 from the germline V gene are SGDLS and YYNGEE. The CDR3 coding sequence is TGTGCCAGCAGCGTAGAGGGACAGGGAAGGGAGCAGTACTTC. Encoded protein: CASSVEGQGREQYF.

In its sample, this clone was seen a few times. The chain uses TRBV29-1 and TRBJ1-2, with D maybe TRBD1 (5 bases). Germline CDR1 is SQVTM and CDR2 is ANQGSEA. The CDR3 covers 13 residues. The germline V and J ends were trimmed by 6 bases and 0 bases, with 11 bases remaining between them. The CDR3: CSVLRDANYGYTF. The DNA of the CDR3 is TGCAGCGTCCTCAGGGATGCTAACTATGGCTACACCTTC.

This clone turned up a few times. The gene calls are TRBV13 and TRBJ2-7, with 9 bases aligning to TRBD1. V shed 6 bases and J 7 bases; nucleotides not matched to a gene: 7. Germline V gene data show CDR1 as PRHDT and CDR2 as FYEKMQ (reference sequence). The CDR3 covers 13 residues. The CDR3 spells CASRSLQGAEQYF. CDR3 DNA: TGTGCCAGCAGATCACTACAGGGGGCTGAGCAGTACTTC.

This clone came up a few times. V and J are TRBV23-1 and TRBJ2-1; TRBD2 is a possible D gene (6 bases). TRBV23-1 counts as an open reading frame of uncertain function. Trimming left V 1 base short and J 8 bases short, with 15 bases between. This CDR3 region has 15 residues. As DNA, the CDR3 is TGCGCCAGCAGTCAATTATGGGGGAGGACCGATGAGCAGTTCTTC. As protein: CASSQLWGRTDEQFF.

This clone was seen just once. The chain is built from TRBV30 and TRBJ1-4; maybe TRBD1 (5 bases). V was pared by 8 bases and J by 0 bases, with 10 bases between. Germline CDR1 reads GTSNPN; CDR2 reads SVGIG (reference sequence). The CDR3 totals 13 residues. Here the CDR3 DNA reads TGTGCCCTCATGGGGGCAACTAATGAAAAACTGTTTTTT. Protein: CALMGATNEKLFF. Combining the CDR3 with reference TRBV30 and TRBJ1-4 gives the whole variable domain SQTIHQWPATLVQPVGSPLSLECTVEGTSNPNLYWYRQAAGRGLQLLFYSVGIGQISSEVPQNLSASRPQDRQFILSSKKLLLSDSGFYLCALMGATNEKLFFGSGTQLSVL.

The gene calls are TRBV30 and TRBJ2-6; D possibly corresponds to TRBD1 (5 bases). Germline CDR1 reads GTSNPN; CDR2 reads SVGIG (reference sequence). The CDR3 contains 17 residues. V shed 2 bases and J shed 3 bases, with 17 bases lying between them. Here the CDR3 reads CAWSSGPSFLGANVLTF. The CDR3 nucleotides read TGTGCCTGGAGTTCAGGGCCCAGTTTTCTTGGGGCCAACGTCCTGACTTTC.

J is TRBJ2-7 and V is TRBV27; 10 nucleotides line up with TRBD2. This CDR3 has 15 residues. CDR1 is MNHEY, CDR2 SMNVEV, per germline (reference sequence). V lost 0 bases to trimming and J lost 2 bases; unmatched junction nucleotides: 1. The CDR3 DNA reads TGTGCCAGCAGTTTATCGGGACTAGCGACCTACGAGCAGTACTTC. Protein: CASSLSGLATYEQYF.

This sequence joins TRBV6-6 and TRBJ2-5, with 7 positions matching TRBD1. This CDR3 is 14 amino acids long. Looked up from germline, CDR1 is MNHNY and CDR2 is SVGAGI (reference sequence). J was trimmed by 6 bases and V by 6 bases; bases with no gene match: 10. For the CDR3, the DNA is TGTGCCAGCAGCTACAGCCAGGGGGTGAAGACCCAGTACTTC. Protein product: CASSYSQGVKTQYF.

The chain uses TRBV7-9 and TRBJ2-2, with unresolved D. V lost 3 bases and J 6 bases, leaving 11 bases between the germline ends. In germline, CDR1 is SEHNR, CDR2 FQNEAQ (reference sequence). This CDR3 comprises 14 residues. For the CDR3, the DNA is TGTGCCAGCAGCTTCCGTCAGAGCGCCGGGGAGCTGTTTTTT. It yields the protein CASSFRQSAGELFF. The whole variable domain, remainder taken from reference TRBV7-9 and TRBJ2-2, is DTGVSQNPRHKITKRGQNVTFRCDPISEHNRLYWYRQTLGQGPEFLTYFQNEAQLEKSRLLSDRFSAERPKGSFSTLEIQRTEQGDSAMYLCASSFRQSAGELFFGEGSRLTVL.

This clone has more than one count but fewer than ten. V gene TRBV9 combines with J gene TRBJ2-5, with a tentative D call TRBD1 (5 bases). The CDR3 has 13 residues. Germline-derived CDR1 and CDR2 are SGDLS and YYNGEE. Trimming cost V 4 bases and J 3 bases, with 10 bases left between them. The CDR3 bases are TGTGCCAGCAGCATGACAGCTAAAGAGACCCAGTACTTC. It is translated as CASSMTAKETQYF.

This clone was observed a handful of times. The same CDR3 also results from other DNA sequences found in this sample. The genes are TRBV30 and TRBJ1-1; D is undetermined. Germline CDR1 and CDR2: GTSNPN and SVGIG (reference sequence). V shed 0 bases and J shed 0 bases, with 5 bases lying between them. The CDR3 is 13 amino acids. DNA of the CDR3: TGTGCCTGGAGTGTTCGGGTGAACACTGAAGCTTTCTTT. This codes for CAWSVRVNTEAFF.

This clone was counted a few times. V and J are TRBV5-1 and TRBJ2-2, with 7 bases fitting TRBD1. Trimming removed 4 bases from V and 2 bases from J; junction bases left unmatched: 8. The CDR3 length is 16 residues. Germline CDR1 and CDR2: SGHRS and YFSETQ. The CDR3 region has the DNA TGCGCCAGCAGCCTGACCGGGACAGAAAACACCGGGGAGCTGTTTTTT. Residues: CASSLTGTENTGELFF.

The V and J genes are TRBV14 and TRBJ1-2, with 8 bases lining up with TRBD1. The V gene's germline CDR1 is SGHDN and CDR2 FVKESK. This CDR3 is built from 12 residues. With V trimmed by 4 bases and J by 11 bases, 6 bases remained unmatched. The CDR3 DNA reads as TGTGCCAGCAGCCGCACGGACAGGGTGTACACCTTC. It encodes CASSRTDRVYTF.

The rearrangement links TRBV20-1 to TRBJ2-7, with D unclear. Per the germline V gene, CDR1 is DFQATT and CDR2 is SNEGSKA (reference sequence). The CDR3 spans 11 residues. V was pared by 6 bases and J by 6 bases, with 12 bases between. The CDR3 coding sequence is TGCAGTGCACCGGGTCGGGCCGAGCAGTACTTC. This encodes CSAPGRAEQYF.

This chain uses TRBV13 with TRBJ1-2; D ambiguous. V gave up 0 bases and J gave up 7 bases, with 6 bases separating them. Germline loops: CDR1 PRHDT, CDR2 FYEKMQ (reference sequence). The CDR3 totals 12 residues. CDR3 residues: CASSLGVGGYTF. The CDR3 DNA reads TGTGCCAGCAGCTTAGGAGTTGGTGGCTACACCTTC.

The table lists this clone with a few counts. This chain joins TRBV5-6 and TRBJ2-5, with 8 nucleotides matching TRBD1. Trimming cost V 3 bases and J 2 bases; bases outside gene matches: 0. CDR3 length equals 13 residues. Germline V CDR1 and CDR2: SGHDT, YYEEEE. The CDR3 sequence is CASSWDRQETQYF. CDR3 DNA sequence: TGTGCCAGCAGCTGGGACAGGCAAGAGACCCAGTACTTC.

V gene TRBV30 combines with J gene TRBJ2-2; D gene uncertain. From germline, CDR1 is GTSNPN and CDR2 SVGIG (reference sequence). The CDR3 has 13 amino acids. V was shortened by 0 bases and J by 7 bases, with 9 bases between the two germline ends. The CDR3 DNA reads as TGTGCCTGGAGTGTACGGCTTCTCGGGGAGCTGTTTTTT. This encodes CAWSVRLLGELFF.

This rearrangement joins TRBV7-2 to TRBJ2-7; TRBD2 matches at 14 bases. CDR3 length: 18 amino acids. CDR1 is SGHTA and CDR2 is FQGNSA in the germline V gene. Trimming cost V 5 bases and J 1 base; bases outside gene matches: 10. CDR3 in amino acids: CASSLRLAGGPRSYEQYF. The CDR3 bases are TGTGCCAGCAGCCTTAGACTAGCGGGAGGGCCAAGGTCCTACGAGCAGTACTTC.

The sample holds a few counts of this clone. J is TRBJ2-5 and V is TRBV7-2; D is perhaps TRBD2 (6 bases). The germline V gene encodes CDR1 SGHTA and CDR2 FQGNSA. V shed 2 bases and J shed 4 bases, with 11 bases lying between them. The CDR3 has 14 amino acids. The chain's CDR3 is CASSLKGGVETQYF. The DNA of the CDR3 is TGTGCCAGCAGCTTAAAGGGCGGGGTAGAGACCCAGTACTTC.

DNA of the CDR3: TGTGCCAGCAGTGACGGTAACACCGGGGAGCTGTTTTTT. Encoded protein: CASSDGNTGELFF. This chain joins TRBV6-1 and TRBJ2-2; D gene unclear. The CDR3 contains 13 residues. Germline V lookup: CDR1 MNHNS, CDR2 SASEGT. The ends were cut back, 3 bases at V and 2 bases at J, with 4 bases in the middle.

This chain uses TRBV7-2 with TRBJ2-3; TRBD2 aligns across 14 bases. The CDR3 runs to 16 residues. The junction had 4 bases not matched to a gene; V was cut back by 3 bases and J by 5 bases. CDR1 and CDR2 (germline): SGHTA, FQGNSA. CDR3 protein: CASSLTSGRAKDTQYF. CDR3 coding DNA: TGTGCCAGCAGCTTGACTAGCGGGAGGGCCAAAGATACGCAGTATTTT.

The rearrangement links TRBV28 to TRBJ2-7, with 7 bases identical to TRBD1. The germline gives CDR1 MDHEN, CDR2 SYDVKM. J was trimmed by 4 bases and V by 4 bases; bases with no gene match: 4. The CDR3 is 13 residues long. The DNA for the CDR3 is TGTGCCAGCAGTTCCCAGGGGGATTACGAGCAGTACTTC. It yields the protein CASSSQGDYEQYF.

In this sample, this clone turned up a few times. V usage is TRBV19 and J usage is TRBJ1-1; D gene unclear. Germline V gives CDR1 LNHDA, CDR2 SQIVND (reference sequence). Trimming took 1 base from V and 4 from J, leaving 7 bases between them. There are 13 residues in the CDR3. The DNA of the CDR3 is TGTGCCAGTAGTATAGTGCGGGGCACTGAAGCTTTCTTT. Its translation: CASSIVRGTEAFF.

This rearrangement joins TRBV7-9 to TRBJ2-5; no firm D call. The CDR3 runs 12 residues. Germline values: CDR1 SEHNR, CDR2 FQNEAQ (reference sequence). Trimming took 5 bases from V and 4 from J, leaving 8 bases between them. CDR3: CASSPTRETQYF. For the CDR3, the DNA is TGTGCCAGCAGCCCCACCAGAGAGACCCAGTACTTC.

This clone was observed a handful of times. The chain joins TRBV18 to TRBJ1-5; tentative D call: TRBD1 (5 bases). Germline V gene lookup returns CDR1 KGHSH and CDR2 LQKENI. CDR3 size: 16 residues. V was clipped by 3 bases and J by 4 bases, with 16 bases between them. Here the CDR3 DNA reads TGTGCCAGCTCACCTCGCAGGGAAGGTATTAATCAGCCCCAGCATTTT. Its protein is CASSPRREGINQPQHF.